This is a list of T cell receptor beta chains from one sample in a study of shared clonotypes between healthy human individuals. The data were produced by immunoSEQ multiplex PCR, yet TCRdb's version contains in-frame clones alone and is incomplete. This table holds around 2,000,000 clones, 85% to 95% found once. Input material: naive CD4+ T cells sorted from blood. Receptors originate from a man aged 18 to 29 in good health. Both conserved end residues are part of each CDR3. A D gene is named only where the DNA matches it firmly. Rows give clone size only sometimes, using once, few, many, or a class for an expanded clone.

v_call	clone_size	d_call	j_call	cdr3_aa	cdr3_nt
TRBV28	-	-	TRBJ2-7	CASSPPDSYEQYF	TGTGCCAGCAGCCCCCCCGACAGTTACGAGCAGTACTTC
TRBV6-5	-	-	TRBJ1-6	CASSYLAESPLHF	TGTGCCAGCAGTTACTTAGCGGAATCACCCCTCCACTTT
TRBV4-1	-	-	TRBJ2-1	CASSQDQGSSYNEQFF	TGCGCCAGCAGCCAAGATCAAGGGAGCTCCTACAATGAGCAGTTCTTC
TRBV19	-	-	TRBJ1-6	CASSIAGLNSPLHF	TGTGCCAGTAGTATAGCAGGGCTCAATTCACCCCTCCACTTT
TRBV27	-	-	TRBJ1-2	CASSLTENYGYTF	TGTGCCAGCAGTCTAACAGAAAACTATGGCTACACCTTC
TRBV5-6	-	-	TRBJ1-3	CASSLHQGLGNTIYF	TGTGCCAGCAGCTTGCATCAGGGACTGGGAAACACCATATATTTT
TRBV18	-	-	TRBJ1-5	CASSLLESNQPQHF	TGTGCCAGCTCACTACTCGAAAGCAATCAGCCCCAGCATTTT
TRBV5-1	-	-	TRBJ1-4	CASSLGGEVEKLFF	TGCGCCAGCAGCTTGGGTGGGGAAGTAGAAAAACTGTTTTTT
TRBV7-2	-	TRBD1	TRBJ2-7	CASSPGQGGYEQYF	TGTGCCAGCAGCCCCGGACAGGGAGGATACGAGCAGTACTTC
TRBV9	-	TRBD1	TRBJ1-1	CASSPIGGASTEAFF	TGTGCCAGCAGCCCCATAGGGGGCGCGAGCACTGAAGCTTTCTTT
TRBV6-1	once	-	TRBJ2-7	CASSEVGADLYEQYF	TGTGCCAGCAGTGAAGTAGGAGCGGACCTCTACGAGCAGTACTTC
TRBV5-1	-	TRBD1	TRBJ1-2	CASSLEGQSGYTF	TGCGCCAGCAGCTTGGAGGGACAGTCAGGCTACACCTTC
TRBV15	-	-	TRBJ2-3	CATSRDPAGADTQYF	TGTGCCACCAGCAGAGATCCGGCGGGTGCAGATACGCAGTATTTT
TRBV28	-	-	TRBJ1-1	CASRPTVTEAFF	TGTGCCAGCAGACCGACGGTTACTGAAGCTTTCTTT
TRBV6-1	once	TRBD2	TRBJ2-2	CASSVASGTTTGELFF	TGTGCCAGCAGTGTCGCTAGCGGTACGACCACCGGGGAGCTGTTTTTT
TRBV9	-	TRBD2	TRBJ2-5	CASSPGLAGGQETQYF	TGTGCCAGCAGCCCGGGACTAGCGGGGGGACAAGAGACCCAGTACTTC
TRBV6-6	-	-	TRBJ2-5	CASSPRQNQETQYF	TGTGCCAGCAGCCCCCGACAGAACCAAGAGACCCAGTACTTC
TRBV18	-	-	TRBJ1-2	CASSPGLGTYGYTF	TGTGCCAGCTCACCCGGTCTGGGGACCTATGGCTACACCTTC
TRBV6-1	-	-	TRBJ1-1	CASSEGRDFAEAFF	TGTGCCAGCAGTGAAGGGAGGGATTTCGCTGAAGCTTTCTTT
TRBV4-3	-	-	TRBJ2-7	CASSQVPFGAYEQYF	TGCGCCAGCAGCCAAGTACCCTTTGGAGCGTACGAGCAGTACTTC
TRBV5-4	-	-	TRBJ2-7	CASSLRSGVAYEQYF	TGTGCCAGCAGCTTGCGGTCAGGGGTGGCATACGAGCAGTACTTC
TRBV6-6	-	-	TRBJ2-7	CASGHGPYEQYF	TGTGCCAGCGGCCACGGACCTTACGAGCAGTACTTC
TRBV7-9	-	-	TRBJ1-2	CASSPRGIGGYTF	TGTGCCAGCAGCCCAAGGGGGATTGGGGGCTACACCTTC
TRBV12-1	-	-	TRBJ2-7	CARPVGASVAGLRLYEQYF	TGTGCCAGACCTGTCGGGGCGTCGGTCGCCGGACTCCGACTCTACGAGCAGTACTTC
TRBV6-5	-	-	TRBJ2-7	CASSYSQLLSYEQYF	TGTGCCAGCAGTTACTCACAACTTCTTTCCTACGAGCAGTACTTC
TRBV1	-	-	TRBJ2-5	CTSSQDFPAGDKRQETQYF	TGCACCAGCAGCCAAGATTTCCCAGCGGGAGATAAGAGACAAGAGACCCAGTACTTC
TRBV6-6	-	-	TRBJ2-7	CASSYRGGTYEQYF	TGTGCCAGCAGTTACAGGGGAGGTACCTACGAGCAGTACTTC
TRBV18	-	TRBD1	TRBJ2-7	CASSLGTGTIGEQYF	TGTGCCAGCTCACTTGGGACAGGGACGATCGGTGAGCAGTACTTC
TRBV6-5	-	-	TRBJ2-7	CASSWDSNLYEQYF	TGTGCCAGCAGTTGGGACTCTAATCTCTACGAGCAGTACTTC
TRBV5-1	-	-	TRBJ2-1	CASSYSNEQFF	TGCGCCAGCAGCTATTCCAATGAGCAGTTCTTC
TRBV10-3	-	-	TRBJ2-3	CAISESRTVTDTQYF	TGTGCCATCAGTGAGTCTCGGACGGTTACAGATACGCAGTATTTT
TRBV5-1	-	TRBD1	TRBJ2-5	CASSLSGGSETQYF	TGCGCCAGCAGCCTGTCAGGGGGAAGTGAGACCCAGTACTTC
TRBV6-1	-	-	TRBJ1-5	CASRSGGDSNQPQHF	TGTGCCAGCAGATCCGGGGGAGATAGCAATCAGCCCCAGCATTTT
TRBV7-2	-	TRBD2	TRBJ2-3	CASSSRLKGLAGVGGTQYF	TGTGCCAGCAGCTCCCGATTGAAGGGACTAGCGGGAGTTGGTGGTACGCAGTATTTT
TRBV27	-	-	TRBJ2-5	CASRPLGLQKETQYF	TGTGCCAGCAGGCCACTCGGACTTCAGAAAGAGACCCAGTACTTC
TRBV18	-	-	TRBJ1-3	CASSLNMGNSGNTIYF	TGTGCCAGCTCCCTGAATATGGGGAACTCTGGAAACACCATATATTTT
TRBV30	-	TRBD2	TRBJ2-1	CAWSVRLSGAEFF	TGTGCCTGGAGTGTACGTCTTAGCGGGGCCGAGTTCTTC
TRBV10-3	-	-	TRBJ2-5	CAMGVGGETQYF	TGTGCCATGGGGGTGGGAGGAGAGACCCAGTACTTC
TRBV18	-	TRBD1	TRBJ1-5	CASSPQGTGNQPQHF	TGTGCCAGCTCACCACAAGGGACAGGCAATCAGCCCCAGCATTTT
TRBV6-5	-	-	TRBJ2-7	CASSYAQTDRGEQYF	TGTGCCAGCAGTTACGCCCAGACGGATCGAGGGGAGCAGTACTTC
TRBV5-8	-	-	TRBJ2-2	CASRLNTGELFF	TGTGCCAGCAGGCTCAACACCGGGGAGCTGTTTTTT
TRBV6-1	once	-	TRBJ1-6	CASSATASYNSPLHF	TGTGCCAGCAGTGCGACAGCCTCCTATAATTCACCCCTCCACTTT
TRBV11-3	-	-	TRBJ1-1	CASSLVGGGEAFF	TGTGCCAGCAGCTTAGTGGGGGGAGGTGAAGCTTTCTTT
TRBV7-2	-	-	TRBJ2-7	CASSLGWGGRYEQYF	TGTGCCAGCAGCTTAGGGTGGGGTGGTCGCTACGAGCAGTACTTC
TRBV11-2	-	TRBD1	TRBJ1-2	CASSLDKDRSWYGYTF	TGTGCCAGCAGCTTAGATAAGGACAGGAGCTGGTATGGCTACACCTTC
TRBV20-1	-	-	TRBJ2-5	CSARGEETQYF	TGCAGTGCTAGGGGGGAAGAGACCCAGTACTTC
TRBV11-2	once	TRBD1	TRBJ1-2	CASFGPDQGAGYGYTF	TGTGCCAGCTTTGGACCGGACCAGGGGGCTGGCTATGGCTACACCTTC
TRBV10-3	-	-	TRBJ1-4	CAISGASTNEKLFF	TGTGCCATCAGTGGGGCGTCAACTAATGAAAAACTGTTTTTT
TRBV5-1	-	TRBD2	TRBJ2-1	CASSLGGLAGFYNEQFF	TGCGCCAGCAGCTTGGGGGGACTAGCGGGATTCTACAATGAGCAGTTCTTC
TRBV28	-	-	TRBJ1-1	CASSGAGKLGEAFF	TGTGCCAGCAGCGGGGCGGGGAAGTTGGGTGAAGCTTTCTTT
TRBV7-2	-	-	TRBJ1-5	CASSLRAGNQPQHF	TGTGCCAGCAGCTTACGGGCGGGCAATCAGCCCCAGCATTTT
TRBV6-6	-	-	TRBJ1-5	CATRGLGGSNQPQHF	TGTGCCACCAGGGGTTTAGGGGGAAGCAATCAGCCCCAGCATTTT
TRBV11-2	-	-	TRBJ2-7	CASSLGLGSYEQYF	TGTGCCAGCAGCTTAGGGCTCGGGTCCTACGAGCAGTACTTC
TRBV6-6	-	-	TRBJ1-5	CASIGQNNQPQHF	TGTGCCAGCATAGGACAGAACAATCAGCCCCAGCATTTT
TRBV27	-	-	TRBJ1-3	CASSLRTPPGNTIYF	TGTGCCAGCAGTTTGCGGACTCCGCCTGGAAACACCATATATTTT